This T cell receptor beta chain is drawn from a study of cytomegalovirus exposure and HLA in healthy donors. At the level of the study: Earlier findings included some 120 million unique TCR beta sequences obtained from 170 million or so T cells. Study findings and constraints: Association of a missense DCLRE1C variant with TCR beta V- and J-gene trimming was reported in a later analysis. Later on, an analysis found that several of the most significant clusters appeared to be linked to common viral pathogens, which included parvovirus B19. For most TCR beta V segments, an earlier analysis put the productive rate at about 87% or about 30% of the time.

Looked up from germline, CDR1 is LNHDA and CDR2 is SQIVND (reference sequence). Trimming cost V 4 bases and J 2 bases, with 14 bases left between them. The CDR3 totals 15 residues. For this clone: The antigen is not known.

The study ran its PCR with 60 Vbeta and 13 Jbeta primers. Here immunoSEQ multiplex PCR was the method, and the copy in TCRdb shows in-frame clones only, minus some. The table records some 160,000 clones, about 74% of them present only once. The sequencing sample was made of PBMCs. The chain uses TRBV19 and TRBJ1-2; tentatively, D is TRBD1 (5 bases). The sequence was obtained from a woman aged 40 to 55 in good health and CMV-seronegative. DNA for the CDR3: TGTGCCAGTAGTAACACGGGGGTGATAAACTATGGCTACACCTTC. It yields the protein CASSNTGVINYGYTF.